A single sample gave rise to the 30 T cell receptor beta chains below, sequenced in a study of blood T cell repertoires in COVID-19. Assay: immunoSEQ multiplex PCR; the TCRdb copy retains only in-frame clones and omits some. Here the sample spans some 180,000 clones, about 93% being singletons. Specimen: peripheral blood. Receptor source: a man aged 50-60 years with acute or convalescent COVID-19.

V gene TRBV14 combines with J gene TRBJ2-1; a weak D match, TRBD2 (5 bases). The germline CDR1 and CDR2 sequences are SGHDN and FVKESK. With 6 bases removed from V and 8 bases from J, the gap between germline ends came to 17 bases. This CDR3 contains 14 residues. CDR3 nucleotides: TGTGCCAGCAGGCGCTTAAATGCGGGCGATGAGCAGTTCTTC. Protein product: CASRRLNAGDEQFF.

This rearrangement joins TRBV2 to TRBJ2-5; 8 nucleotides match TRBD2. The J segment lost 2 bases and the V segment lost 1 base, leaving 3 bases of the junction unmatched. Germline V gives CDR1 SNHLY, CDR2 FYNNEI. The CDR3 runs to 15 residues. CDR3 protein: CASSEGPSGQETQYF. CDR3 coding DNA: TGTGCCAGCAGTGAAGGGCCTAGCGGGCAAGAGACCCAGTACTTC.

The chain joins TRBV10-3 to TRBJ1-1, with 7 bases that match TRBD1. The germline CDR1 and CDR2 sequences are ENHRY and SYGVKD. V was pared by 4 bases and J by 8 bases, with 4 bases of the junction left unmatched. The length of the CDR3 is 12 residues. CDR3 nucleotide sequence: TGTGCCATCAGTGGCGACAGGGCCGAAGCTTTCTTT. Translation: CAISGDRAEAFF.

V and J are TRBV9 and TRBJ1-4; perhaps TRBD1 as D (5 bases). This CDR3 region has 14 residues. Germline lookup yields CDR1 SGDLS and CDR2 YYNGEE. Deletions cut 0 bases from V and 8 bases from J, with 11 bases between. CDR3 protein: CASSVAPGGEKLFF. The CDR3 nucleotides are TGTGCCAGCAGCGTAGCCCCCGGGGGAGAAAAACTGTTTTTT. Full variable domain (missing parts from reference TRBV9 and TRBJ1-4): DSGVTQTPKHLITATGQRVTLRCSPRSGDLSVYWYQQSLDQGLQFLIQYYNGEERAKGNILERFSAQQFPDLHSELNLSSLELGDSALYFCASSVAPGGEKLFFGSGTQLSVL.

CDR3 region: CASSPGGGGFQPQHF. DNA of the CDR3: TGTGCCAGCAGTCCTGGTGGGGGGGGGTTTCAGCCCCAGCATTTT. This chain connects TRBV6-5 to TRBJ1-5, with D maybe TRBD1 (5 bases). The CDR3 runs 15 residues. V lost 5 bases, J lost 6 bases, and 17 bases lay in between. Germline loops: CDR1 MNHEY, CDR2 SVGAGI.

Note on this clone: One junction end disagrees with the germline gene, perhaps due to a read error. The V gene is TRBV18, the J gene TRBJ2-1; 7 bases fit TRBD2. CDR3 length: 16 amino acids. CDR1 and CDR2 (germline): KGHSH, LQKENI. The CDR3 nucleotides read TGTGCCAGCTCCCCACCGGGGGGAGGGCCTTACAATGAGCAGTTCTTC. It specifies CASSPPGGGPYNEQFF.

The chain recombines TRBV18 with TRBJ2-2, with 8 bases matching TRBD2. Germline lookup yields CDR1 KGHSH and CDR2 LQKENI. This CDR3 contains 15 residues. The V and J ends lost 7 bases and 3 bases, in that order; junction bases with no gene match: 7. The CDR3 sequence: CASYLSGKYTGELFF. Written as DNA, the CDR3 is TGTGCCAGCTACCTTAGCGGGAAGTACACCGGGGAGCTGTTTTTT.

CDR3 region: CASGLLGGENTEAFF. DNA for the CDR3: TGTGCCAGCGGACTTCTAGGGGGGGAGAACACTGAAGCTTTCTTT. The chain uses TRBV27 and TRBJ1-1; possible D gene TRBD1, 6 bases. V gave up 8 bases and J gave up 1 base, with 17 bases separating them. The V gene's germline CDR1 is MNHEY and CDR2 SMNVEV (reference sequence). This CDR3 region has 15 residues.

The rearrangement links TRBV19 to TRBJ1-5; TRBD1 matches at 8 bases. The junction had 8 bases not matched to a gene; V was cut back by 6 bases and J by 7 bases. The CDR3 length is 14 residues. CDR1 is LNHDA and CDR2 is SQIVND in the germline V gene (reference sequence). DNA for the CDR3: TGTGCCAGTAGCTTGGACAGGGTCGGGCAGCCCCAGCATTTT. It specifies CASSLDRVGQPQHF.

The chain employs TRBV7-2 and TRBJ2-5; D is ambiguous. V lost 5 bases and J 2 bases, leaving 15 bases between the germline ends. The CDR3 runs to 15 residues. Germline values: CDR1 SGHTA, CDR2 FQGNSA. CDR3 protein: CASSPNWALQETQYF. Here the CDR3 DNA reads TGTGCCAGCAGCCCCAATTGGGCGTTACAAGAGACCCAGTACTTC.

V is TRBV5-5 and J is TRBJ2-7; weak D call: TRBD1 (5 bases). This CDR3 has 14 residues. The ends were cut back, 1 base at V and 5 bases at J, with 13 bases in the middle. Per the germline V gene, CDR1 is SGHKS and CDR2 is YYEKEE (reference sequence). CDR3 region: CASSLPGNTHEQYV. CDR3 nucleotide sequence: TGTGCCAGCAGCTTGCCAGGGAACACGCACGAGCAGTACGTC.

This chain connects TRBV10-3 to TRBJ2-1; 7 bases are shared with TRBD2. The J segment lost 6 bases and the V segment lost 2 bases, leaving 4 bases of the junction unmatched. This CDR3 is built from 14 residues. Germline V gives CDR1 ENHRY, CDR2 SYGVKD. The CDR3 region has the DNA TGTGCCATCAGTGAGCCTCGGACTAGCAATGAGCAGTTCTTC. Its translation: CAISEPRTSNEQFF.

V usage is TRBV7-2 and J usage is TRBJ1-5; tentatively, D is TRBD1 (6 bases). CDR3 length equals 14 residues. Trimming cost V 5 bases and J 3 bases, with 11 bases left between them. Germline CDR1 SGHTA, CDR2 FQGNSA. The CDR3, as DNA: TGTGCCAGCAGCCTCGGGACACTCAATCAGCCCCAGCATTTT. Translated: CASSLGTLNQPQHF.

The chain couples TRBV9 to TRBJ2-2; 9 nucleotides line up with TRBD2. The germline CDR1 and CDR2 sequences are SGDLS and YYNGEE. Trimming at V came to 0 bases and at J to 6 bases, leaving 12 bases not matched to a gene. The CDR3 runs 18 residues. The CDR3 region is CASSVAVLAGVGSGELFF. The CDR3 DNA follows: TGTGCCAGCAGCGTAGCGGTGTTAGCGGGAGTAGGGTCCGGGGAGCTGTTTTTT.

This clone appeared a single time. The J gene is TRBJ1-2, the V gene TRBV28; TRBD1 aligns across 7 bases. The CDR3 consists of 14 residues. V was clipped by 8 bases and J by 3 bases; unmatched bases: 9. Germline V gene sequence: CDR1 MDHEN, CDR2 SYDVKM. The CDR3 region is CASRTGQDYYGYTF. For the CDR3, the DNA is TGTGCCAGCCGGACTGGACAGGATTACTATGGCTACACCTTC.

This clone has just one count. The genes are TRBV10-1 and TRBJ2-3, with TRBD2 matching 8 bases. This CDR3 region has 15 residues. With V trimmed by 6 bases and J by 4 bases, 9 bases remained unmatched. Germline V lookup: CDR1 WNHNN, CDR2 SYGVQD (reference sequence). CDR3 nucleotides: TGCGCCAGCAGCGAAACTAGCGGCCTCGCAGATACGCAGTATTTT. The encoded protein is CASSETSGLADTQYF.

The CDR3 protein is CASSLQANSGNTIYF. DNA for the CDR3: TGTGCCAGCAGCTTACAGGCGAACTCTGGAAACACCATATATTTT. The genes are TRBV7-9 and TRBJ1-3; D remains ambiguous. Trimming left V 2 bases short and J 0 bases short, with 8 bases between. Per the germline V gene, CDR1 is SEHNR and CDR2 is FQNEAQ (reference sequence). This CDR3 has 15 amino acids.

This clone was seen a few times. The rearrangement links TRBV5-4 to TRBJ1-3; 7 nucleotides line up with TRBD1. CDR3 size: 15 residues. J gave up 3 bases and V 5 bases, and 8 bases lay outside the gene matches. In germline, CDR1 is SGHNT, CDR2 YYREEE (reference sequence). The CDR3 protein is CASSSRQGFGNTIYF. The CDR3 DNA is TGTGCCAGCAGTTCCCGACAGGGTTTTGGAAACACCATATATTTT. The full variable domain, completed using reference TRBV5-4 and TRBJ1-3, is ETGVTQSPTHLIKTRGQQVTLRCSSQSGHNTVSWYQQALGQGPQFIFQYYREEENGRGNFPPRFSGLQFPNYSSELNVNALELDDSALYLCASSSRQGFGNTIYFGEGSWLTVV.

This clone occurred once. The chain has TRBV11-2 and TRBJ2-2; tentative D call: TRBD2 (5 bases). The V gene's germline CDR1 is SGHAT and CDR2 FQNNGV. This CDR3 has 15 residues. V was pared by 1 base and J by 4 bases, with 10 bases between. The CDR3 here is CASSLAGILTGELFF. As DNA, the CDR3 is TGTGCCAGCAGCTTAGCGGGGATCCTCACCGGGGAGCTGTTTTTT.

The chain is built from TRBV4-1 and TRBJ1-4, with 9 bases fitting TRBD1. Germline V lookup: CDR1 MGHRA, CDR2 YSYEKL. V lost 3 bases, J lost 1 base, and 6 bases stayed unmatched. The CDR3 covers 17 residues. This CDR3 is CASSHRQGGRTNEKLFF. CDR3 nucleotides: TGCGCCAGCAGCCATCGACAGGGGGGCCGAACTAATGAAAAACTGTTTTTT.

As DNA, the CDR3 is TGCAGCGTTGAAAAGTGGGGGACAGGGGGAGGAAGCACCGGGGAGCTGTTTTTT. This gives the protein CSVEKWGTGGGSTGELFF. The chain uses TRBV29-1 and TRBJ2-2; TRBD1 matches 11 bases. The V gene end was trimmed by 2 bases and the J gene end by 4 bases; junction bases not matched to a gene: 12. Germline values: CDR1 SQVTM, CDR2 ANQGSEA. The CDR3 covers 18 residues.

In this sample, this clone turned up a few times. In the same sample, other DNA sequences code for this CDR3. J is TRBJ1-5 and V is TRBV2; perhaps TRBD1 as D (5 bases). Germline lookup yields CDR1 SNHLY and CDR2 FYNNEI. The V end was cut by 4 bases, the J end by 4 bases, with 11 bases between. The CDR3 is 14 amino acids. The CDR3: CASSGPGGNQPQHF. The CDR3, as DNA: TGTGCCAGCAGTGGCCCCGGGGGTAATCAGCCCCAGCATTTT. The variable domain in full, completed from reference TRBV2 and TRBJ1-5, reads EPEVTQTPSHQVTQMGQEVILRCVPISNHLYFYWYRQILGQKVEFLVSFYNNEISEKSEIFDDQFSVERPDGSNFTLKIRSTKLEDSAMYFCASSGPGGNQPQHFGDGTRLSIL.

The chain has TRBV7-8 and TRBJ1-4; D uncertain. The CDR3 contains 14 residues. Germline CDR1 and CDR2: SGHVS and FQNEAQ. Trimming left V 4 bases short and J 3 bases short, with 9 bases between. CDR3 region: CASSYQLPNEKLFF. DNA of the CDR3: TGTGCCAGCAGCTATCAGTTACCTAATGAAAAACTGTTTTTT.

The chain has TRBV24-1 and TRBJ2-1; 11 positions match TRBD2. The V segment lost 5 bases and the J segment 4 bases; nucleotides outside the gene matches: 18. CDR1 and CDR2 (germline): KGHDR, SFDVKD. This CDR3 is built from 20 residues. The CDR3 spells CATSGRGLAGLGGFYNEQFF. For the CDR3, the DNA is TGTGCCACCAGTGGCCGAGGACTAGCGGGCCTAGGAGGATTTTACAATGAGCAGTTCTTC.

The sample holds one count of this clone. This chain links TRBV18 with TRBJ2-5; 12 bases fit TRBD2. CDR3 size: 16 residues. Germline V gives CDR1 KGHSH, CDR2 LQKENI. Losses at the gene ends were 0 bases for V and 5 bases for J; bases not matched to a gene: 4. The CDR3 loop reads CASSPPTSGGLETQYF. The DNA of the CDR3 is TGTGCCAGCTCACCACCGACTAGCGGGGGTTTGGAGACCCAGTACTTC.

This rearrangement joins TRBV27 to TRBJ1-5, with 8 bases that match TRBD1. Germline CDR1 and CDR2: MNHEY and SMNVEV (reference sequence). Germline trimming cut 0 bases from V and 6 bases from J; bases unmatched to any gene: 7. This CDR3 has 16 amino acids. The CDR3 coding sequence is TGTGCCAGCAGTTTATCCCGACAGGGGAGGGGTCAGCCCCAGCATTTT. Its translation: CASSLSRQGRGQPQHF.

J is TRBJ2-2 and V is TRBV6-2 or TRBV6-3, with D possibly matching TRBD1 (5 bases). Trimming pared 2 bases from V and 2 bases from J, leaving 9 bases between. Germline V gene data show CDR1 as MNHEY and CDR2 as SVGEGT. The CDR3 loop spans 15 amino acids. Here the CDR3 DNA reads TGTGCCAGCAGTTACGGCAGGGTTAACACCGGGGAGCTGTTTTTT. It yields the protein CASSYGRVNTGELFF.

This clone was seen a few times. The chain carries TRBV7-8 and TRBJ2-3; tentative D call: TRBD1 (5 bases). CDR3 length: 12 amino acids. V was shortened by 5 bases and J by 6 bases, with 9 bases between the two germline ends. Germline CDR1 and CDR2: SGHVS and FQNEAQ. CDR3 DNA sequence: TGTGCCAGCAGCCCCAAGGGGGATACGCAGTATTTT. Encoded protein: CASSPKGDTQYF.

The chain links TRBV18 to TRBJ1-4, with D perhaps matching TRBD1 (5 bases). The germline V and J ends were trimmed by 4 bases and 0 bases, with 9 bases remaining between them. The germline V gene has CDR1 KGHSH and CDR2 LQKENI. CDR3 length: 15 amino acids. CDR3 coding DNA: TGTGCCAGCTCACGAGACAGTGCAACTAATGAAAAACTGTTTTTT. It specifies CASSRDSATNEKLFF.

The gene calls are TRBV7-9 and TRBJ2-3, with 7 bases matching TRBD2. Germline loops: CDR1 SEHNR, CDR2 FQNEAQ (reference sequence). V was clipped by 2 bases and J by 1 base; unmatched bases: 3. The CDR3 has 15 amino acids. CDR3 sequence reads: CASSLSGAGTDTQYF. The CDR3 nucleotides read TGTGCCAGCAGCTTAAGCGGGGCTGGCACAGATACGCAGTATTTT.